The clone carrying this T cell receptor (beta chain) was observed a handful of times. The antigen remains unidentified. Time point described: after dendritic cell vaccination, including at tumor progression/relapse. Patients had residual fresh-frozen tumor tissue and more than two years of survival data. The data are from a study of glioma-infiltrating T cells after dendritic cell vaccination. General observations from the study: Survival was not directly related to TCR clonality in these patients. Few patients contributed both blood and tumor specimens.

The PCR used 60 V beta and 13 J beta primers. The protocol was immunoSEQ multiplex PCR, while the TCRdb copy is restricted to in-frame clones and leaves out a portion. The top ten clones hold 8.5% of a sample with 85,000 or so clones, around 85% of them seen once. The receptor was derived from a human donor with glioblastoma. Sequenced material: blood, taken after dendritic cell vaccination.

CDR3 nucleotides: TGTGCCAGGGTTCGGGGGTGCTACGAGCAGTACTTC. Protein sequence: CARVRGCYEQYF. The chain combines TRBV28 with TRBJ2-7, with a possible D match to TRBD2 (6 bases). V lost 9 bases, J lost 3 bases, and 12 bases lay in between. CDR1 MDHEN and CDR2 SYDVKM come from the germline V gene. This CDR3 is 12 amino acids long. Combining the CDR3 with reference TRBV28 and TRBJ2-7 gives the whole variable domain DVKVTQSSRYLVKRTGEKVFLECVQDMDHENMFWYRQDPGLGLRLIYFSYDVKMKEKGDIPEGYSVSREKKERFSLILESASTNQTSMYLCARVRGCYEQYFGPGTRLTVT.